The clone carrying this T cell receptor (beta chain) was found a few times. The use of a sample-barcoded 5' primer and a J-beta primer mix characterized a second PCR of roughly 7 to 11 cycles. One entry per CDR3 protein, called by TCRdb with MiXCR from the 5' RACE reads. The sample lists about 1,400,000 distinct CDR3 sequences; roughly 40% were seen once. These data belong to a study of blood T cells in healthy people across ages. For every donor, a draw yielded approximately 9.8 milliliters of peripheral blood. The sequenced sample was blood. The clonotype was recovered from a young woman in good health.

The CDR3 nucleotides are TGCGCCAGCAGCGGAGGGGGGAGTATCCCCAATGAGCAGTTCTTC. Its translation: CASSGGGSIPNEQFF. The chain recombines TRBV5-1 with TRBJ2-1; TRBD1 or TRBD2 may be the D gene (6 bases each). Trimming removed 4 bases from V and 6 bases from J, with 17 bases in between. The CDR3 is 15 amino acids. Germline loops: CDR1 SGHRS, CDR2 YFSETQ.